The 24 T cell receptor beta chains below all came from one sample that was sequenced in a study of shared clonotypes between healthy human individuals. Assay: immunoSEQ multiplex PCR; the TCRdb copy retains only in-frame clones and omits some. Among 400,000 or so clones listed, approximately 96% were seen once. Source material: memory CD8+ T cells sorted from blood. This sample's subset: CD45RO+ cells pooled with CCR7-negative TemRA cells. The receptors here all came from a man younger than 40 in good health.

In nucleotides, the CDR3 is TGTGCCTGGAGTGTAGACGGGAGACCCACAGATACGCAGTATTTT. Translating gives CAWSVDGRPTDTQYF. The chain carries TRBV30 and TRBJ2-3; the D gene is possibly TRBD2 (6 bases). The germline gives CDR1 GTSNPN, CDR2 SVGIG (reference sequence). The germline V and J ends were trimmed by 0 bases and 2 bases, with 12 bases remaining between them. The CDR3 runs to 15 residues.

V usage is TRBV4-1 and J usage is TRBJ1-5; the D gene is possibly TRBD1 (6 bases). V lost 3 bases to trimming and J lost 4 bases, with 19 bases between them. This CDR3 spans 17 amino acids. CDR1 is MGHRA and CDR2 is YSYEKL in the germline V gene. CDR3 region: CASSQETGLVGNQPQHF. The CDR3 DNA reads TGCGCCAGCAGCCAGGAAACAGGGCTGGTAGGGAATCAGCCCCAGCATTTT.

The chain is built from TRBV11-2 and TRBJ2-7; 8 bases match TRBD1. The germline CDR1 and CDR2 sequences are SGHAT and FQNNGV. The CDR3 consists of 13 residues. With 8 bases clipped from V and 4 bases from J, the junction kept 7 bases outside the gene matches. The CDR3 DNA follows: TGTGCCAGCGGTTGGACAGGGTGGTACGAGCAGTACTTC. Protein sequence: CASGWTGWYEQYF.

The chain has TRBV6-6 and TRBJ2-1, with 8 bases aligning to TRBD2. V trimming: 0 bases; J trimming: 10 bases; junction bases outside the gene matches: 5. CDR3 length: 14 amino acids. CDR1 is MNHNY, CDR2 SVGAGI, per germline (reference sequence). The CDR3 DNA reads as TGTGCCAGCAGTTACTCAAGCGGGAGAGGCGAGCAGTTCTTC. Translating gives CASSYSSGRGEQFF.

CDR3 nucleotide sequence: TGTGCCAGCAGCTTAGCAGGGGGCCGCGATACGCAGTATTTT. Amino acids: CASSLAGGRDTQYF. The chain recombines TRBV7-9 with TRBJ2-3; 7 nucleotides line up with TRBD1. The germline V gene has CDR1 SEHNR and CDR2 FQNEAQ (reference sequence). J gave up 6 bases and V 0 bases, and 3 bases lay outside the gene matches. The CDR3 loop spans 14 amino acids.

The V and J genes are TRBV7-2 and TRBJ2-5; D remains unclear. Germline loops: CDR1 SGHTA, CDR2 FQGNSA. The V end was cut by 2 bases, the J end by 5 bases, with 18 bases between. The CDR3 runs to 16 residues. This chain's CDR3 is CASSLSGKAVGETQYF. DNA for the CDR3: TGTGCCAGCAGCTTATCGGGCAAAGCCGTTGGGGAGACCCAGTACTTC.

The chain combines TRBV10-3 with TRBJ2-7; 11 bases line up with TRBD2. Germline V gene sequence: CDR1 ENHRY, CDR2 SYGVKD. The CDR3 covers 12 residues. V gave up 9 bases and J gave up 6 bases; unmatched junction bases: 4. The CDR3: CAISTSGSEQYF. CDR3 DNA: TGTGCCATTTCAACTAGCGGGAGCGAGCAGTACTTC.

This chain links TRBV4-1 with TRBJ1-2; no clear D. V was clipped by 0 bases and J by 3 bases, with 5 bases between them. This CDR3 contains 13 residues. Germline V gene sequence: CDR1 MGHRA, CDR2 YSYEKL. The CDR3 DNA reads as TGCGCCAGCAGCCAAGATCGCCACTATGGCTACACCTTC. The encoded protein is CASSQDRHYGYTF.

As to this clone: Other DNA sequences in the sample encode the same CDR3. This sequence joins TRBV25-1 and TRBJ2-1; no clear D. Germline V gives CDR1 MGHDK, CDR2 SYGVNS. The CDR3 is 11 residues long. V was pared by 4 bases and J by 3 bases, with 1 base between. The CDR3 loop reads CASSGYNEQFF. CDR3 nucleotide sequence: TGTGCCAGCAGTGGCTACAATGAGCAGTTCTTC.

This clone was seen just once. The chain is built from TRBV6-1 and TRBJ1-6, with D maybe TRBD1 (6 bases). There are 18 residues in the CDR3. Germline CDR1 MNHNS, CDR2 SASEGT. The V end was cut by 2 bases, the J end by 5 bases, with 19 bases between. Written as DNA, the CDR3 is TGTGCCAGCAGTGAATTTGGACAGAATCTCTCAAATAATTCACCCCTCCACTTT. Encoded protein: CASSEFGQNLSNNSPLHF.

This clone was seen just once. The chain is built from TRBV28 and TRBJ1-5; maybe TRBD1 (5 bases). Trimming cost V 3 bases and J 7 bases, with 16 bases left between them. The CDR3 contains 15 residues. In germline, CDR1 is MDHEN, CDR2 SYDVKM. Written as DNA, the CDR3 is TGTGCCAGCAGTTTCACCTTACGATCAGGGCAGCCCCAGCATTTT. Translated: CASSFTLRSGQPQHF.

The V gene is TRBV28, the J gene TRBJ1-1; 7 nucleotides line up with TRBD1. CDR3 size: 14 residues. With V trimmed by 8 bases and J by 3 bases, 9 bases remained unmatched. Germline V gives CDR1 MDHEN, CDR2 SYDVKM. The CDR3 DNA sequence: TGTGCCAGCCACAACAGGGGTTATTACACTGAAGCTTTCTTT. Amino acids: CASHNRGYYTEAFF.

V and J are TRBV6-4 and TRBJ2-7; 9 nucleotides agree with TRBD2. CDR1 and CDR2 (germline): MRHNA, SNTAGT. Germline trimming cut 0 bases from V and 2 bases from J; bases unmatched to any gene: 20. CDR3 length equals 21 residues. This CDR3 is CASSDSRPPRQALAGPYEQYF. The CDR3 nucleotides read TGTGCCAGCAGTGACTCACGCCCGCCGAGACAGGCACTAGCGGGCCCCTACGAGCAGTACTTC.

Here the CDR3 DNA reads TGCGCCAGCAGCCAATCCGGTCTAGCGGGAGACCAGCCAGATACGCAGTATTTT. As protein: CASSQSGLAGDQPDTQYF. The chain carries TRBV4-1 and TRBJ2-3; TRBD2 aligns across 10 bases. The CDR3 is 18 residues long. The V gene end was trimmed by 2 bases and the J gene end by 4 bases; junction bases not matched to a gene: 12. The germline CDR1 and CDR2 sequences are MGHRA and YSYEKL.

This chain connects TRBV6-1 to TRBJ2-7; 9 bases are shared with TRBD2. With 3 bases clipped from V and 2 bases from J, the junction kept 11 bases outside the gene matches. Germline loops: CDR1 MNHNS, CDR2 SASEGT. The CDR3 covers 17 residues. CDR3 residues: CASSDLFSGSTTYEQYF. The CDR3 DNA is TGTGCCAGCAGTGACCTTTTTAGCGGGAGCACCACCTACGAGCAGTACTTC.

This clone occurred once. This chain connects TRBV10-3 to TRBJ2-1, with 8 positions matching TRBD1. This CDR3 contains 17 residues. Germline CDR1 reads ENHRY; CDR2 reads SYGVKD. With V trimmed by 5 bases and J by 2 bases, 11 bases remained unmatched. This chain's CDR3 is CAISRGGQVGAYNEQFF. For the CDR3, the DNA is TGTGCCATCAGTAGAGGGGGACAGGTCGGGGCCTACAATGAGCAGTTCTTC.

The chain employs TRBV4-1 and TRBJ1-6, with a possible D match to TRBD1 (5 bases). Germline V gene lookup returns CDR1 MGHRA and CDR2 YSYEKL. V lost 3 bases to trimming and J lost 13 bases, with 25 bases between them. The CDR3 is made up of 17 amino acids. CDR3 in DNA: TGCGCCAGCAGCCACCGCGGAGGGGCAGGTCTATCAAGTCCCCTCCACTTT. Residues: CASSHRGGAGLSSPLHF.

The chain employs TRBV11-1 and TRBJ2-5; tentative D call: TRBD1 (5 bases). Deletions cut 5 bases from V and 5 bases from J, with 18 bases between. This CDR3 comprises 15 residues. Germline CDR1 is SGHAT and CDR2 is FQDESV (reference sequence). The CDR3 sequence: CASSPSDRNGETQYF. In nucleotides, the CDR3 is TGTGCCAGCAGCCCATCCGACAGAAATGGGGAGACCCAGTACTTC.

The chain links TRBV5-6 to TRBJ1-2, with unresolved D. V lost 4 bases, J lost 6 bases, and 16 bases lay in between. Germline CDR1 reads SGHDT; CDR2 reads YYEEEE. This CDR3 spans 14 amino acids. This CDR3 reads CASSLGNSLHGYTF. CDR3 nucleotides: TGTGCCAGCAGCCTAGGGAACAGCCTGCATGGCTACACCTTC.

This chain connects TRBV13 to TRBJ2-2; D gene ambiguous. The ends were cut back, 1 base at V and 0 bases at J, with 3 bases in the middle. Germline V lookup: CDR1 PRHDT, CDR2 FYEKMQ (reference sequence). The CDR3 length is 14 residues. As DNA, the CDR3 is TGTGCCAGCAGCTTAGCTTCGAACACCGGGGAGCTGTTTTTT. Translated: CASSLASNTGELFF.

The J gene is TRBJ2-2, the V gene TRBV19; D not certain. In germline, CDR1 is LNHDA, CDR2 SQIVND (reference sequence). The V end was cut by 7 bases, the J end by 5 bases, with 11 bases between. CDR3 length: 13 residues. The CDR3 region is CASKSYRTGELFF. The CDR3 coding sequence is TGTGCCAGTAAGTCCTACCGAACCGGGGAGCTGTTTTTT.

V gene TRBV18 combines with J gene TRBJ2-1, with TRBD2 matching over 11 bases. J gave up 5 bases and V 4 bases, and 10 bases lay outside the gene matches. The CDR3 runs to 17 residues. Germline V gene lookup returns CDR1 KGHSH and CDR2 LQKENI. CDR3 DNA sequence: TGTGCCAGCTCACGTCTTAGCGGGAGGGCCTTGGACAATGAGCAGTTCTTC. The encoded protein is CASSRLSGRALDNEQFF.

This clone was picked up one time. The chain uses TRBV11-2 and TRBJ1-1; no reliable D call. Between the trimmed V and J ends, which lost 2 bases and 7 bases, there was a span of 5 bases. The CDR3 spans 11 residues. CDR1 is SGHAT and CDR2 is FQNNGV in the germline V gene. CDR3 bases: TGTGCCAGCAGCTTACAGGTTGAAGCTTTCTTT. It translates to CASSLQVEAFF.

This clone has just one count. The CDR3 DNA sequence: TGTGCCAGTAGTACGACTAGCGGGAGACAAAATACGCAGTATTTT. It yields the protein CASSTTSGRQNTQYF. The chain uses TRBV19 and TRBJ2-3; 12 bases match TRBD2. From germline, CDR1 is LNHDA and CDR2 SQIVND (reference sequence). The CDR3 runs to 15 residues. V shed 4 bases, J shed 7 bases, and the junction held 6 bases outside the gene matches. The full variable domain, rest sourced from reference TRBV19 and TRBJ2-3, is DGGITQSPKYLFRKEGQNVTLSCEQNLNHDAMYWYRQDPGQGLRLIYYSQIVNDFQKGDIAEGYSVSREKKESFPLTVTSAQKNPTAFYLCASSTTSGRQNTQYFGPGTRLTVL.